This T cell receptor beta chain was captured by sequencing in a study of cytomegalovirus exposure and HLA in healthy donors. Study overall: Unique TCR beta sequences numbering 117 million came from 150 million to 200 million T cells in an earlier analysis.

Researchers ran the PCR with 60 Vbeta and 13 Jbeta primers. TCRdb keeps only in-frame clones here, not all; method: immunoSEQ multiplex PCR. The data contain about 130,000 clones, about 70% of them singletons. From germline, CDR1 is MNHEY and CDR2 SMNVEV (reference sequence). Trimming left V 0 bases short and J 8 bases short, with 16 bases between. CDR3 length: 16 amino acids. This chain connects TRBV27 to TRBJ1-4, with D unclear. Material for sequencing was PBMCs. The clonotype originates from a woman aged 55 to 70 in good health and CMV-seropositive. The CDR3 loop reads CASSLSFPGPPEKLFF. The CDR3 coding sequence is TGTGCCAGCAGTTTATCTTTTCCTGGGCCTCCAGAAAAACTGTTTTTT.